Shown below are 31 T cell receptor beta chains from a single sample sequenced in a study of blood T cell repertoires in COVID-19. Produced via immunoSEQ multiplex PCR; TCRdb's table is partial and in-frame only. The table records about 210,000 clones, 85% of them present only once. The specimen was peripheral blood. These receptors were taken from an older woman with COVID-19, enrolled during active disease.

The V call is TRBV27, the J call TRBJ1-2, with D possibly matching TRBD1 (5 bases). The CDR3 consists of 17 residues. Germline CDR1 and CDR2: MNHEY and SMNVEV (reference sequence). The V end lost 2 bases, the J end lost 3 bases, and 19 bases lay between the germline ends. CDR3 region: CASSLRVAGWQHYGYTF. In DNA, the CDR3 is TGTGCCAGCAGTTTAAGAGTGGCAGGGTGGCAGCACTATGGCTACACCTTC.

This clone showed up just a few times. The chain recombines TRBV11-3 with TRBJ2-2; D is undetermined. Per the germline V gene, CDR1 is SGHNT and CDR2 is YENEEA. This CDR3 region has 14 residues. Trimming cost V 7 bases and J 0 bases, with 9 bases left between them. DNA for the CDR3: TGTGCCAGCACAGACAACTCGAACACCGGGGAGCTGTTTTTT. Its protein is CASTDNSNTGELFF.

This clone was observed a few times. The rearrangement links TRBV11-1 to TRBJ2-7; 8 bases are shared with TRBD1. The CDR3 has 15 amino acids. V trimming: 5 bases; J trimming: 3 bases; junction bases outside the gene matches: 9. The V gene's germline CDR1 is SGHAT and CDR2 FQDESV (reference sequence). This CDR3 reads CASSKRTGYSYEQYF. In DNA, the CDR3 is TGTGCCAGCAGCAAGCGGACAGGGTACAGCTACGAGCAGTACTTC.

The chain joins TRBV7-2 to TRBJ2-1; 10 bases are shared with TRBD1. Unmatched junction bases numbered 8, after V lost 0 bases and J lost 9 bases. Germline CDR1 and CDR2: SGHTA and FQGNSA. This CDR3 spans 16 amino acids. DNA for the CDR3: TGTGCCAGCAGCTTAGCGTTTGGACAGGGGGTTACTGAGCAGTTCTTC. Translating it yields CASSLAFGQGVTEQFF.

The gene calls are TRBV19 and TRBJ2-2, with no clear D. Trimming took 7 bases from V and 5 from J, leaving 11 bases between them. Germline CDR1 LNHDA, CDR2 SQIVND (reference sequence). The CDR3 contains 13 residues. The CDR3 protein is CASNKLTTGELFF. Written as DNA, the CDR3 is TGTGCCAGTAATAAACTGACTACCGGGGAGCTGTTTTTT.

The rearrangement joins TRBV11-2 to TRBJ2-7; TRBD1 might be the D (5 bases). CDR3 length equals 13 residues. Germline CDR1 and CDR2: SGHAT and FQNNGV. Deletions cut 5 bases from V and 6 bases from J, with 14 bases between. CDR3 residues: CASSHTPGFEQYF. The CDR3, as DNA: TGTGCCAGCAGCCACACTCCAGGGTTCGAGCAGTACTTC.

This clone was seen a single time. The rearrangement uses TRBV19 and TRBJ1-5, with D perhaps matching TRBD1 (6 bases). Looked up from germline, CDR1 is LNHDA and CDR2 is SQIVND (reference sequence). Trimming left V 6 bases short and J 6 bases short, with 15 bases between. The CDR3 has 14 amino acids. CDR3 DNA sequence: TGTGCCAGTAGGCCCCCCCAGGGGACTCAGCCCCAGCATTTT. This codes for CASRPPQGTQPQHF.

The sample holds one count of this clone. The junction shows a germline mismatch at one end, possibly a read error. The chain has TRBV7-3 and TRBJ2-3, with D possibly TRBD2 on 7 matching bases. The CDR3 runs to 18 residues. CDR1 and CDR2 from the germline V gene are SGHTA and FQGTGA. CDR3 region: CASSLTSLSGGAFNTQYF. CDR3 nucleotides: TGTGCCAGCAGCCTAACCTCTCTGAGTGGGGGGGCCTTTAATACGCAGTATTTT.

As to this clone: The same CDR3 also results from other DNA sequences found in this sample. V and J are TRBV5-1 and TRBJ1-5, with a weak D call TRBD1 (6 bases). Between the trimmed V and J ends, which lost 4 bases and 4 bases, there was a span of 12 bases. This CDR3 comprises 14 residues. Germline V lookup: CDR1 SGHRS, CDR2 YFSETQ. CDR3 region: CASSPGTGNQPQHF. CDR3 sequence (DNA): TGCGCCAGCAGCCCAGGAACAGGGAATCAGCCCCAGCATTTT.

The CDR3 protein is CASSLAGGRGNTEAFF. CDR3 DNA sequence: TGTGCCAGCAGCCTGGCGGGGGGGCGCGGGAACACTGAAGCTTTCTTT. The chain employs TRBV19 and TRBJ1-1; the D gene is possibly TRBD1 (6 bases). Germline V gene data show CDR1 as LNHDA and CDR2 as SQIVND (reference sequence). This CDR3 is 16 amino acids long. Trimming pared 9 bases from V and 1 base from J, leaving 21 bases between.

This chain links TRBV27 with TRBJ2-7, with 8 bases that match TRBD2. The CDR3 contains 14 residues. J gave up 3 bases and V 2 bases, and 3 bases lay outside the gene matches. Germline values: CDR1 MNHEY, CDR2 SMNVEV (reference sequence). The DNA for the CDR3 is TGTGCCAGCAGTTTACTAGCGGGCTTCTACGAGCAGTACTTC. Translating it yields CASSLLAGFYEQYF.

The chain employs TRBV11-3 and TRBJ1-2, with TRBD1 matching over 7 bases. This CDR3 region has 14 residues. Looked up from germline, CDR1 is SGHNT and CDR2 is YENEEA. V was clipped by 1 base and J by 6 bases; unmatched bases: 5. CDR3 in DNA: TGTGCCAGCAGCTTAGGCCAGGGGGAACATGGCTACACCTTC. Translated: CASSLGQGEHGYTF.

V gene TRBV9 combines with J gene TRBJ1-2, with 11 positions matching TRBD1. This CDR3 is 18 amino acids long. Germline values: CDR1 SGDLS, CDR2 YYNGEE. J was trimmed by 4 bases and V by 3 bases; bases with no gene match: 14. The CDR3 sequence is CASSAPGTGGALLYGYTF. The CDR3 bases are TGTGCCAGCAGCGCACCCGGGACAGGGGGGGCCCTACTCTATGGCTACACCTTC.

V gene TRBV10-3 combines with J gene TRBJ2-1; 11 bases line up with TRBD2. V lost 2 bases and J lost 3; bases outside the gene matches: 6. The V gene's germline CDR1 is ENHRY and CDR2 SYGVKD. The CDR3 length is 17 residues. CDR3 nucleotide sequence: TGTGCCATCAGTGAGGCCCCGACTAGCGGGGACTACAATGAGCAGTTCTTC. Protein: CAISEAPTSGDYNEQFF.

This clone appeared a single time. This chain uses TRBV7-3 with TRBJ2-1; the D gene is possibly TRBD1 (5 bases). CDR3 length: 14 amino acids. Germline V lookup: CDR1 SGHTA, CDR2 FQGTGA. V was trimmed by 3 bases and J by 8 bases, leaving 14 bases between them. Here the CDR3 DNA reads TGTGCCAGCAGCTTGGGGCTAGTTGGCGATGAGCAGTTCTTC. It is translated as CASSLGLVGDEQFF. Complete variable domain (other parts from reference TRBV7-3 and TRBJ2-1): GAGVSQTPSNKVTEKGKYVELRCDPISGHTALYWYRQSLGQGPEFLIYFQGTGAADDSGLPNDRFFAVRPEGSVSTLKIQRTERGDSAVYLCASSLGLVGDEQFFGPGTRLTVL.

J is TRBJ1-2 and V is TRBV7-2, with TRBD1 matching 7 bases. This CDR3 has 16 amino acids. Germline trimming cut 5 bases from V and 7 bases from J; bases unmatched to any gene: 16. The germline gives CDR1 SGHTA, CDR2 FQGNSA. The CDR3 spells CASSPTRNRGTAGYTF. CDR3 in DNA: TGTGCCAGCAGCCCAACCCGGAACAGGGGTACTGCTGGCTACACCTTC.

The J gene is TRBJ1-4, the V gene TRBV7-8; the D is unclear. This CDR3 comprises 19 residues. Germline lookup yields CDR1 SGHVS and CDR2 FQNEAQ. Trimming removed 1 base at V and 2 bases at J, with 20 bases between. The chain's CDR3 is CASSLVWGTRGRTNEKLFF. CDR3 coding DNA: TGTGCCAGCAGCTTAGTTTGGGGTACTCGAGGGCGGACTAATGAAAAACTGTTTTTT.

The chain employs TRBV19 and TRBJ1-5, with D maybe TRBD1 (5 bases). Germline V gives CDR1 LNHDA, CDR2 SQIVND (reference sequence). The CDR3 loop spans 16 amino acids. V was pared by 4 bases and J by 3 bases, with 16 bases between. DNA of the CDR3: TGTGCCAGTAGTACCCAAGGGGAACCGAACAATCAGCCCCAGCATTTT. As protein: CASSTQGEPNNQPQHF.

The chain links TRBV19 to TRBJ2-3, with a weak D call TRBD2 (5 bases). Germline-derived CDR1 and CDR2 are LNHDA and SQIVND (reference sequence). Trimming left V 5 bases short and J 2 bases short, with 17 bases between. CDR3 length: 16 amino acids. CDR3 DNA sequence: TGTGCCAGTAGTCCGAGGGCAGCGCCGAACACAGATACGCAGTATTTT. It specifies CASSPRAAPNTDTQYF.

This clone was picked up a small number of times. J is TRBJ2-5 and V is TRBV5-1; TRBD2 matches 7 bases. J was trimmed by 1 base and V by 4 bases; bases with no gene match: 7. The germline gives CDR1 SGHRS, CDR2 YFSETQ. The CDR3 consists of 15 residues. This CDR3 reads CASSASGTTQETQYF. CDR3 nucleotides: TGCGCCAGCAGCGCCTCCGGGACTACCCAAGAGACCCAGTACTTC.

The chain links TRBV7-9 to TRBJ2-5; TRBD1 might be the D (5 bases). Germline values: CDR1 SEHNR, CDR2 FQNEAQ (reference sequence). This CDR3 region has 13 residues. Deletions cut 3 bases from V and 3 bases from J, with 8 bases between. CDR3 coding DNA: TGTGCCAGCAGCTTGCAGGGCAAAGAGACCCAGTACTTC. Protein: CASSLQGKETQYF.

In DNA form, the CDR3 reads TGTGCCAGCAGTCCTTGGGAGCTCGCCGAGCAGTACTTC. This sequence encodes CASSPWELAEQYF. The J gene is TRBJ2-7, the V gene TRBV12-3 or TRBV12-4; perhaps TRBD2 as D (5 bases). CDR3 length: 13 residues. Trimming cost V 5 bases and J 6 bases, with 14 bases left between them.

This clone was observed a single time. J is TRBJ2-2 and V is TRBV4-2; D might be TRBD2 (5 bases). Trimming shortened V by 0 bases and J by 4 bases, and 9 bases separated the two germline ends. CDR3 length equals 15 residues. Germline-derived CDR1 and CDR2 are LGHNA and YNFKEQ. CDR3 in amino acids: CASSQDNRGTGELFF. CDR3 DNA: TGTGCCAGCAGCCAAGACAACCGGGGCACCGGGGAGCTGTTTTTT.

The chain combines TRBV4-3 with TRBJ1-2, with 8 bases identical to TRBD1. The CDR3 has 17 residues. V gave up 0 bases and J gave up 4 bases; unmatched junction bases: 10. Germline CDR1 reads LGHNA; CDR2 reads YSLEER. In DNA, the CDR3 is TGCGCCAGCAGCCAAGATGCAGGGGGCGAAGTTACCTATGGCTACACCTTC. It is translated as CASSQDAGGEVTYGYTF.

This clone appeared once. This sequence joins TRBV19 and TRBJ2-6; the D is unclear. The CDR3 is made up of 18 amino acids. Germline V CDR1 and CDR2: LNHDA, SQIVND (reference sequence). V was shortened by 5 bases and J by 4 bases, with 21 bases between the two germline ends. The chain's CDR3 is CASSGFLAARAGANVLTF. CDR3 in DNA: TGTGCCAGTAGTGGCTTTCTGGCGGCCAGAGCAGGGGCCAACGTCCTGACTTTC.

The J gene is TRBJ1-5, the V gene TRBV7-2, with a tentative D call TRBD1 (5 bases). The CDR3 contains 14 residues. With 1 base removed from V and 5 bases from J, the gap between germline ends came to 9 bases. From germline, CDR1 is SGHTA and CDR2 FQGNSA. The CDR3 is CASSLGQGDQPQHF. CDR3 DNA: TGTGCCAGCAGCTTAGGGCAGGGTGATCAGCCCCAGCATTTT. The entire variable domain, with the rest obtained from reference TRBV7-2 and TRBJ1-5, is as follows: GAGVSQSPSNKVTEKGKDVELRCDPISGHTALYWYRQSLGQGLEFLIYFQGNSAPDKSGLPSDRFSAERTGGSVSTLTIQRTQQEDSAVYLCASSLGQGDQPQHFGDGTRLSIL.

V gene TRBV28 combines with J gene TRBJ2-7; D not certain. The V end was cut by 3 bases, the J end by 1 base, with 4 bases between. The germline gives CDR1 MDHEN, CDR2 SYDVKM. CDR3 size: 12 residues. CDR3 residues: CASSFLSYEQYF. CDR3 DNA sequence: TGTGCCAGCAGTTTCCTGTCCTACGAGCAGTACTTC.

This clone appeared a few times. The chain links TRBV11-3 to TRBJ2-1; D is unclear. CDR1 is SGHNT and CDR2 is YENEEA in the germline V gene. The CDR3 runs to 14 residues. V shed 0 bases and J shed 4 bases, with 7 bases lying between them. The CDR3 sequence: CASSLDDIYNEQFF. CDR3 in DNA: TGTGCCAGCAGCTTAGATGACATTTACAATGAGCAGTTCTTC.

J is TRBJ2-7 and V is TRBV14; 14 nucleotides align to TRBD2. CDR1 and CDR2 (germline): SGHDN, FVKESK. This CDR3 has 15 residues. The V segment lost 4 bases and the J segment 7 bases; nucleotides outside the gene matches: 6. The CDR3 loop reads CASSPGLAGGREQYF. CDR3 nucleotide sequence: TGTGCCAGCAGCCCTGGACTAGCGGGAGGACGAGAGCAGTACTTC. Full variable domain (rest looked up from reference TRBV14 and TRBJ2-7): EAGVTQFPSHSVIEKGQTVTLRCDPISGHDNLYWYRRVMGKEIKFLLHFVKESKQDESGMPNNRFLAERTGGTYSTLKVQPAELEDSGVYFCASSPGLAGGREQYFGPGTRLTVT.

V usage is TRBV15 and J usage is TRBJ1-5; tentative D call: TRBD1 (5 bases). Per germline, CDR1 LNHNV and CDR2 YYDKDF (reference sequence). Trimming stripped 1 base from V and 3 bases from J, with 13 bases between. This CDR3 has 16 amino acids. The CDR3 DNA sequence: TGTGCCACCAGCAGAGTCGGAGGGGTCCTCAATCAGCCCCAGCATTTT. Encoded protein: CATSRVGGVLNQPQHF.

The chain couples TRBV2 to TRBJ1-5; D is undetermined. In germline, CDR1 is SNHLY, CDR2 FYNNEI. V lost 6 bases and J lost 0, with 12 bases in between. The CDR3 is 15 residues long. The CDR3: CASREGSYSNQPQHF. The CDR3 DNA sequence: TGTGCCAGCAGGGAGGGTAGCTATAGCAATCAGCCCCAGCATTTT.